Here is one TCR beta chain with its context. Germline-derived CDR1 and CDR2 are LNHDA and SQIVND (reference sequence). V shed 8 bases and J 7 bases; nucleotides not matched to a gene: 8. The CDR3 has 13 amino acids. The data were obtained in a study of blood T cell repertoires in COVID-19. Assay: immunoSEQ multiplex PCR; the TCRdb copy retains only in-frame clones and omits some. The sample lists about 250,000 clones; roughly 85% were seen once. The sequence was collected from a man aged 45 to 65 with active or convalescent COVID-19. Sequenced material: peripheral blood. The rearrangement uses TRBV19 and TRBJ1-3, with 7 bases fitting TRBD1. Written as DNA, the CDR3 is TGTGCCAGTCGTGTCAAAGGGGGCAACACCATATATTTT. Amino acids: CASRVKGGNTIYF.